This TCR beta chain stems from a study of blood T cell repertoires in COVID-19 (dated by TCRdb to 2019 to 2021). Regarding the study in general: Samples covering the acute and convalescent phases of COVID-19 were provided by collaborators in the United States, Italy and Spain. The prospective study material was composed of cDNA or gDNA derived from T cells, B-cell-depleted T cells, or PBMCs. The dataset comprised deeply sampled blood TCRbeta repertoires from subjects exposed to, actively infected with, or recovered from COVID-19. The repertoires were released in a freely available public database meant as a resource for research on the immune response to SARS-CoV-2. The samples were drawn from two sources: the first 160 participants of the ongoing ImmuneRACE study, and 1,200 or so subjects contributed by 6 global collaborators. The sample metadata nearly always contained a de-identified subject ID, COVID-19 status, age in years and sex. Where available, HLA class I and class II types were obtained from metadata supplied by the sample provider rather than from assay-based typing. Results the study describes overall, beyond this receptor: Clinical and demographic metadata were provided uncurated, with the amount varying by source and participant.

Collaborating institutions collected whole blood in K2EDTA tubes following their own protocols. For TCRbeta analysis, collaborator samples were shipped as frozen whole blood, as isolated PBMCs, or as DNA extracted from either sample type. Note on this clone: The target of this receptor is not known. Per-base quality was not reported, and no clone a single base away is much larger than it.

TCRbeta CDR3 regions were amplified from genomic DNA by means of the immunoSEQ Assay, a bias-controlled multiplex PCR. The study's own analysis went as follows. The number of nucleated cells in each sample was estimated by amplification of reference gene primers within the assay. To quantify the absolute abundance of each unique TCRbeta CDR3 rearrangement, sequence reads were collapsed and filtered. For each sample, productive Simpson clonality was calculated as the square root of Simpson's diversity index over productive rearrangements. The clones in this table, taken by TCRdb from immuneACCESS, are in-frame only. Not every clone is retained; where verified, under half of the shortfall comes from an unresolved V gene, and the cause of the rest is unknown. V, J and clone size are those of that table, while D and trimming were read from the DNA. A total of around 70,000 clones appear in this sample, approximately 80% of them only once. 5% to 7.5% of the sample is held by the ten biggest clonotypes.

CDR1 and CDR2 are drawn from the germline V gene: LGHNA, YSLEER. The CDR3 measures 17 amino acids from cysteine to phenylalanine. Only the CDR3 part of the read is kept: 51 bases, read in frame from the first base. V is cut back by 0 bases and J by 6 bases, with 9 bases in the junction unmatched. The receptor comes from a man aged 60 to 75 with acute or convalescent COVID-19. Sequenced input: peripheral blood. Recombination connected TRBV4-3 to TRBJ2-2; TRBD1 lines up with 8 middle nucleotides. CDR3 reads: CASSQEPGGFVAGELFF. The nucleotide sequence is TGCGCCAGCAGCCAAGAACCAGGGGGCTTCGTGGCCGGGGAGCTGTTTTTT.